These 32 T cell receptor beta chains originate from one sample sequenced in a study of CD8 T cells in ankylosing spondylitis. Study observations and caveats: Seemingly distinctive of ankylosing spondylitis blood was a TCR beta motif formed by eight highly homologous variants.

TCRdb processed the 5' RACE reads anew with MiXCR; each CDR3 protein has one entry. The sample records about 440,000 distinct CDR3 sequences, 15% to 20% being singletons. These TCRs' antigens remain unknown. The sequenced sample was blood, either unsorted or a sorted T cell fraction (not recorded which). The receptors here all came from a male donor with ankylosing spondylitis.

The chain is built from TRBV5-6 and TRBJ1-1; TRBD1 agrees at 9 bases. The CDR3 contains 15 residues. Trimming took 4 bases from V and 1 from J; bases not matched to a gene: 5. CDR1 and CDR2 (germline): SGHDT, YYEEEE. In DNA, the CDR3 is TGTGCCAGCAGCACGGACAGGGGACGGAACACTGAAGCTTTCTTT. Translated: CASSTDRGRNTEAFF.

V usage is TRBV6-1 and J usage is TRBJ1-5; weak D call: TRBD1 (6 bases). V gave up 8 bases and J gave up 3 bases, with 17 bases separating them. Germline V CDR1 and CDR2: MNHNS, SASEGT. The CDR3 spans 15 residues. For the CDR3, the DNA is TGTGCCAGCGAGGGGGGAGCGGGGGCCAATCAGCCCCAGCATTTT. It encodes CASEGGAGANQPQHF.

Only a few counts were recorded for this clonotype. The chain joins TRBV5-1 to TRBJ2-5, with D hard to call. Germline V gene lookup returns CDR1 SGHRS and CDR2 YFSETQ. The CDR3 contains 12 residues. The V end was cut by 0 bases, the J end by 12 bases, with 12 bases between. The CDR3 sequence: CASSLEGGWEYF. The CDR3 coding sequence is TGCGCCAGCAGCTTGGAAGGTGGCTGGGAGTACTTC.

This clonotype was seen just once. This chain uses TRBV19 with TRBJ2-1, with 12 bases lining up with TRBD2. CDR1 is LNHDA and CDR2 is SQIVND in the germline V gene (reference sequence). The CDR3 runs 16 residues. The V and J ends lost 7 bases and 4 bases, in that order; junction bases with no gene match: 8. The CDR3 here is CASKGTGTSGYNEQFF. The CDR3 region has the DNA TGTGCCAGTAAGGGGACCGGGACTAGCGGGTACAATGAGCAGTTCTTC. The full variable domain, completed using reference TRBV19 and TRBJ2-1, is DGGITQSPKYLFRKEGQNVTLSCEQNLNHDAMYWYRQDPGQGLRLIYYSQIVNDFQKGDIAEGYSVSREKKESFPLTVTSAQKNPTAFYLCASKGTGTSGYNEQFFGPGTRLTVL.

This clonotype came up a few times. The V and J genes are TRBV20-1 and TRBJ2-1, with D tentatively TRBD2 (5 bases). Germline loops: CDR1 DFQATT, CDR2 SNEGSKA (reference sequence). The CDR3 loop spans 13 amino acids. V was trimmed by 6 bases and J by 4 bases, leaving 13 bases between them. The CDR3 DNA reads TGCAGTGCGGCGGGTAACCAATACAATGAGCAGTTCTTC. It translates to CSAAGNQYNEQFF.

The chain employs TRBV4-1 and TRBJ2-2, with 7 bases fitting TRBD2. The germline V gene encodes CDR1 MGHRA and CDR2 YSYEKL. There are 17 residues in the CDR3. V trimming: 4 bases; J trimming: 5 bases; junction bases outside the gene matches: 13. In DNA form, the CDR3 reads TGCGCCAGCAGCCGTTACCAAGTGGGGGAGGGGACCGGGGAGCTGTTTTTT. It is translated as CASSRYQVGEGTGELFF.

This sequence joins TRBV2 and TRBJ1-2; perhaps TRBD1 as D (6 bases). The CDR3 runs 15 residues. V was pared by 0 bases and J by 6 bases, with 14 bases between. Germline V lookup: CDR1 SNHLY, CDR2 FYNNEI. CDR3 sequence (DNA): TGTGCCAGCAGTGAAGCGCTTCGGGGGGGCAATGGCTACACCTTC. Protein product: CASSEALRGGNGYTF.

This chain uses TRBV4-1 with TRBJ2-4; TRBD2 matches 10 bases. This CDR3 contains 17 residues. The V gene's germline CDR1 is MGHRA and CDR2 YSYEKL. The V and J ends lost 4 bases and 5 bases, in that order; junction bases with no gene match: 11. CDR3 protein: CASSPRASGSRENIQYF. In nucleotides, the CDR3 is TGCGCCAGCAGCCCCCGGGCTAGCGGGAGTCGGGAAAACATTCAGTACTTC.

The chain uses TRBV4-1 and TRBJ1-1; 10 bases align to TRBD1. J gave up 1 base and V 1 base, and 12 bases lay outside the gene matches. The CDR3 has 19 amino acids. Per the germline V gene, CDR1 is MGHRA and CDR2 is YSYEKL. The CDR3 sequence is CASSQVFIGQGGSNTEAFF. The CDR3 bases are TGCGCCAGCAGCCAAGTGTTTATCGGACAGGGGGGTTCGAACACTGAAGCTTTCTTT.

This clonotype was counted a few times. The CDR3 DNA follows: TGCAGTGCTAGAGTTCAGGGGAGAATGAACACTGAAGCTTTCTTT. It codes for CSARVQGRMNTEAFF. The chain joins TRBV20-1 to TRBJ1-1, with D tentatively TRBD1 (6 bases). This CDR3 is 15 amino acids long. Germline CDR1 reads DFQATT; CDR2 reads SNEGSKA (reference sequence). V was trimmed by 1 base and J by 0 bases, leaving 12 bases between them.

This clonotype was recorded only once. This chain joins TRBV3-1 and TRBJ1-1; possible D gene TRBD1, 5 bases. The CDR3 has 16 residues. V dropped 1 base and J dropped 4 bases, with 16 bases sitting between them. Per germline, CDR1 LGHDT and CDR2 YNNKEL (reference sequence). The CDR3, as DNA: TGTGCCAGCAGCCAAGGTCCCCCCCAGAGGGGCACTGAAGCTTTCTTT. It yields the protein CASSQGPPQRGTEAFF.

This clonotype was observed a handful of times. The chain recombines TRBV12-3 or TRBV12-4 with TRBJ2-7; D tentatively fits TRBD1 or TRBD2 (5 bases each). The CDR3 spans 14 residues. V lost 1 base and J 2 bases, leaving 9 bases between the germline ends. The CDR3 DNA follows: TGTGCCAGCAGTTTAGGGGACGGACCCTACGAGCAGTACTTC. It yields the protein CASSLGDGPYEQYF.

This clonotype has only a few counts. The chain recombines TRBV20-1 with TRBJ1-1; D ambiguous. Germline values: CDR1 DFQATT, CDR2 SNEGSKA (reference sequence). The V gene lost 0 bases and the J gene lost 0 bases, with 11 bases spanning the gap. There are 15 residues in the CDR3. CDR3 sequence reads: CSARDGVTMNTEAFF. As DNA, the CDR3 is TGCAGTGCTAGAGATGGGGTTACAATGAACACTGAAGCTTTCTTT.

This clonotype has a handful of counts. V is TRBV5-1 and J is TRBJ1-6, with 7 nucleotides matching TRBD1. Looked up from germline, CDR1 is SGHRS and CDR2 is YFSETQ. This CDR3 has 14 amino acids. With V trimmed by 4 bases and J by 10 bases, 8 bases remained unmatched. CDR3: CASSLGTVTSPLHF. DNA of the CDR3: TGCGCCAGCAGCCTCGGGACAGTAACATCACCCCTCCACTTT.

The chain recombines TRBV9 with TRBJ1-1; TRBD1 matches 10 bases. Germline-derived CDR1 and CDR2 are SGDLS and YYNGEE. J was trimmed by 5 bases and V by 4 bases; bases with no gene match: 8. The CDR3 is made up of 15 amino acids. Written as DNA, the CDR3 is TGTGCCAGCAGCCCCCGGACAGGGGGAAGGACTGAAGCTTTCTTT. It translates to CASSPRTGGRTEAFF. Based on the CDR3 plus reference TRBV9 and TRBJ1-1, the full variable domain is DSGVTQTPKHLITATGQRVTLRCSPRSGDLSVYWYQQSLDQGLQFLIQYYNGEERAKGNILERFSAQQFPDLHSELNLSSLELGDSALYFCASSPRTGGRTEAFFGQGTRLTVV.

This clonotype appeared a few times. A much larger clone sits a single nucleotide away, making a read error possible. V and J are TRBV25-1 and TRBJ1-5; TRBD1 matches at 7 bases. This CDR3 comprises 14 residues. Trimming cost V 5 bases and J 2 bases; bases outside gene matches: 3. The V gene's germline CDR1 is MGHDK and CDR2 SYGVNS. CDR3 DNA sequence: TGTGCCAGCAGTCCGACAGGGCGCAATCAGCCCCAGCATTTT. Its protein is CASSPTGRNQPQHF.

This clonotype appeared a few times. V is TRBV5-1 and J is TRBJ2-5; TRBD1 might be the D (6 bases). This CDR3 spans 15 amino acids. V lost 6 bases and J 0 bases, leaving 15 bases between the germline ends. The V gene's germline CDR1 is SGHRS and CDR2 YFSETQ. CDR3 coding DNA: TGCGCCAGCACTCCGGACAACAGGGACCAAGAGACCCAGTACTTC. Its translation is CASTPDNRDQETQYF.

The CDR3 sequence: CASSHTGKANYGYTF. In DNA, the CDR3 is TGTGCCAGCAGCCATACAGGGAAAGCTAACTATGGCTACACCTTC. The rearrangement uses TRBV12-3 or TRBV12-4 and TRBJ1-2; tentatively, D is TRBD1 (6 bases). V was cut by 6 bases and J by 0 bases, with 14 bases left in between. CDR3 size: 15 residues.

This clonotype was counted many times. V is TRBV29-1 and J is TRBJ2-1; D possibly uses TRBD1 or TRBD2 (7 bases each). Germline loops: CDR1 SQVTM, CDR2 ANQGSEA. Trimming pared 4 bases from V and 9 bases from J, leaving 13 bases between. The CDR3 runs to 12 residues. CDR3 in DNA: TGCAGCGTTGGACAGGGAGGGGGTGAGCAGTTCTTC. It translates to CSVGQGGGEQFF.

V gene TRBV19 combines with J gene TRBJ2-1; 10 nucleotides align to TRBD2. The V gene's germline CDR1 is LNHDA and CDR2 SQIVND (reference sequence). V shed 6 bases and J 7 bases; nucleotides not matched to a gene: 9. This CDR3 comprises 15 residues. The CDR3 nucleotides read TGTGCCAGTAGCCAATCAGCGGGAGGGTGGAATGAGCAGTTCTTC. Translated, it gives CASSQSAGGWNEQFF.

The J gene is TRBJ1-3, the V gene TRBV2; D gene uncertain. Germline V gene data show CDR1 as SNHLY and CDR2 as FYNNEI. The CDR3 contains 14 residues. V lost 2 bases and J 2 bases, leaving 7 bases between the germline ends. The DNA of the CDR3 is TGTGCCAGCAGTGAAAACGGGGCTGGAAACACCATATATTTT. Translated, it gives CASSENGAGNTIYF.

This clonotype has only a few counts. The chain recombines TRBV2 with TRBJ2-7; TRBD2 might be the D (5 bases). Germline loops: CDR1 SNHLY, CDR2 FYNNEI. Trimming took 6 bases from V and 6 from J, leaving 15 bases between them. CDR3 length: 13 amino acids. The CDR3 DNA reads as TGTGCCAGCAGCCCCGGGGAGCGGACCGAGCAGTACTTC. Protein sequence: CASSPGERTEQYF. Using reference TRBV2 and TRBJ2-7 for the parts outside the CDR3, the full variable domain is EPEVTQTPSHQVTQMGQEVILRCVPISNHLYFYWYRQILGQKVEFLVSFYNNEISEKSEIFDDQFSVERPDGSNFTLKIRSTKLEDSAMYFCASSPGERTEQYFGPGTRLTVT.

Here the CDR3 reads CASSNRGYGYTF. CDR3 in DNA: TGTGCCAGCAGCAACAGGGGGTATGGCTACACCTTC. The V gene is TRBV12-3 or TRBV12-4, the J gene TRBJ1-2; the match to TRBD1 covers 8 bases. CDR3 length equals 12 residues. V dropped 6 bases and J dropped 5; count of bases not matched to a gene: 2.

J is TRBJ1-3 and V is TRBV12-3 or TRBV12-4, with 7 bases aligning to TRBD1. The CDR3 is 14 residues long. The V gene end was trimmed by 6 bases and the J gene end by 3 bases; junction bases not matched to a gene: 5. The CDR3 nucleotides read TGTGCCAGCAGAATACAGGGGATTGGAAACACCATATATTTT. Its translation is CASRIQGIGNTIYF.

This chain links TRBV4-1 with TRBJ1-3; no definite D call. Germline V gene sequence: CDR1 MGHRA, CDR2 YSYEKL. The CDR3 totals 17 residues. With 0 bases removed from V and 0 bases from J, the gap between germline ends came to 12 bases. CDR3 DNA: TGCGCCAGCAGCCAAGATTTAGACTCCAGCTCTGGAAACACCATATATTTT. It is translated as CASSQDLDSSSGNTIYF.

The V and J genes are TRBV20-1 and TRBJ1-4; D not certain. The CDR3 consists of 12 residues. V shed 6 bases and J shed 3 bases, with 8 bases lying between them. Germline values: CDR1 DFQATT, CDR2 SNEGSKA (reference sequence). The CDR3 DNA sequence: TGCAGTGCGCGCCGACCTAATGAAAAACTGTTTTTT. It is translated as CSARRPNEKLFF.

In its sample, this clonotype was seen a few times. The gene calls are TRBV10-3 and TRBJ1-5; D not resolved. Trimming cost V 0 bases and J 9 bases, with 6 bases left between them. The CDR3 length is 12 residues. Germline-derived CDR1 and CDR2 are ENHRY and SYGVKD. CDR3 in DNA: TGTGCCATCAGTGAGTCGGGTTGGCCCCAGCATTTT. As protein: CAISESGWPQHF.

CDR3 DNA sequence: TGCAGTGCTAGTGGGACTAGCGGGAGGGCTTGGGGCTCCTACGAGCAGTACTTC. This codes for CSASGTSGRAWGSYEQYF. The chain combines TRBV20-1 with TRBJ2-7; 16 bases fit TRBD2. V shed 3 bases, J shed 0 bases, and the junction held 8 bases outside the gene matches. This CDR3 spans 18 amino acids. Germline-derived CDR1 and CDR2 are DFQATT and SNEGSKA (reference sequence).

The chain recombines TRBV19 with TRBJ1-6, with 10 bases that match TRBD1. CDR1 LNHDA and CDR2 SQIVND come from the germline V gene (reference sequence). The V segment lost 6 bases and the J segment 5 bases; nucleotides outside the gene matches: 4. The CDR3 length is 15 residues. CDR3 sequence reads: CASRTGGAHNSPLHF. CDR3 in DNA: TGTGCCAGTAGGACAGGGGGCGCCCATAATTCACCCCTCCACTTT.

In this sample, this clonotype turned up a few times. This chain joins TRBV7-2 and TRBJ1-2; D remains ambiguous. The V end was cut by 1 base, the J end by 0 bases, with 9 bases between. CDR1 and CDR2 from the germline V gene are SGHTA and FQGNSA. There are 15 residues in the CDR3. CDR3 sequence reads: CASSLDAQPNYGYTF. CDR3 nucleotides: TGTGCCAGCAGCTTAGACGCGCAGCCTAACTATGGCTACACCTTC.

As regards this clonotype: This may arise from a read error, as a much more abundant clone is one base away. V usage is TRBV12-3 or TRBV12-4 and J usage is TRBJ1-1; D is unclear. CDR3 length equals 17 residues. This chain's CDR3 is CAISSSPGRLGGTEAFF. Here the CDR3 DNA reads TGTGCCATCAGTTCCTCGCCCGGTAGGCTAGGCGGGACTGAAGCTTTCTTT.

In its sample, this clonotype was seen many times. The junction departs from the called germline gene at one end, perhaps through a read error. The CDR3 here is CASSLDARTGGFF. The CDR3 DNA follows: TGTGCCAGCAGTTTAGATGCCCGGACAGGGGGATTTTTC. The chain is built from TRBV12-3 or TRBV12-4 and TRBJ2-7; 10 bases line up with TRBD1. The CDR3 has 13 amino acids.